These 29 T cell receptor delta chains share one sample of origin, sequenced in a study of gamma-delta T cells after stem cell transplantation. TCRdb ran CATT on the RT-PCR reads. Among 700 or so delta-chain clones listed, roughly 5% were seen once. Specimen: gamma-delta T cells. The source of these receptors is a human donor. It is not recorded whose cells these are; they may come from a transplant donor.

As to this clone: The likely explanation is a read error, given a far larger clone one base away. Other DNA sequences in the sample encode the same CDR3. The rearrangement uses TRDV3 and TRDJ1; 12 bases line up with TRDD3. This CDR3 is 19 amino acids long. Germline V CDR1 and CDR2: TVYSNPD, GDNSRS (reference sequence). The CDR3 protein is CASEPYPGGYGPYTDKLIF. In DNA, the CDR3 is TGTGCCTCTGAACCCTACCCTGGGGGATACGGCCCGTACACCGATAAACTGATCTTT. Supplemented by reference TRDV3 and TRDJ1, the full variable domain reads CDKVTQSSPDQTVASGSEVVLLCTYDTVYSNPDLFWYRIRPDYSFQFVFYGDNSRSEGADFTQGRFSVKHILTQKAFHLVISPVRTEDSATYYCASEPYPGGYGPYTDKLIFGKGTRVTVEP.

Only a few counts were recorded for this clone. The protein TCRdb lists belongs to a much larger clone and differs from this DNA's translation at residue 16, which points to a read error; the protein shown is made from the DNA. The rearrangement links TRDV2 to TRDJ1; TRDD3 matches 10 bases. The CDR3 is 19 amino acids. The germline gives CDR1 GEAIGNYY, CDR2 EKD. CDR3 in amino acids: CACDTVVGDTGPYTDELIF. As DNA, the CDR3 is TGTGCCTGTGACACCGTGGTGGGGGATACAGGGCCGTACACCGATGAACTCATCTTT.

In this sample, this clone turned up a few times. A read error likely explains why the TCRdb protein, taken from a much larger clone, differs from this DNA's translation at residue 11; the protein shown is translated from the DNA. This chain uses TRDV1 with TRDJ1, with D possibly being TRDD3 (8 bases). Trimming took off 3 bases at V and 0 bases at J, with 29 bases between the two ends. This CDR3 region has 21 residues. CDR1 is TSWWSYY and CDR2 is QGS in the germline V gene. CDR3 in amino acids: CALGDLPFLTILGVNTDKLIF. CDR3 sequence (DNA): TGTGCTCTTGGGGATCTTCCCTTCCTCACCATACTGGGGGTCAACACCGATAAACTCATCTTT.

As concerns this clone: This likely came from a read error, as a far larger clone is one base away. The sample contains more than one DNA sequence encoding this CDR3. The chain has TRDV2 and TRDJ1; 7 bases line up with TRDD3. With 4 bases clipped from V and 0 bases from J, the junction kept 10 bases outside the gene matches. The CDR3 spans 16 residues. Germline V gene data show CDR1 as GEAIGNYY and CDR2 as EKD. In DNA, the CDR3 is TGTGCCTGTGATACCGCTGGGGGCCCTTACACCGATAAACTCATCTTT. As protein: CACDTAGGPYTDKLIF.

This clone was picked up a small number of times. The rearrangement links TRDV2 to TRDJ1; 11 bases agree with TRDD3. This CDR3 comprises 17 residues. The germline V gene encodes CDR1 GEAIGNYY and CDR2 EKD. V trimming: 0 bases; J trimming: 0 bases; junction bases outside the gene matches: 5. The CDR3 reads CACDTVLGDRYTDKLIF. DNA of the CDR3: TGTGCCTGTGACACCGTACTGGGGGATAGATACACCGATAAACTCATCTTT.

This clone was counted only a few times. TCRdb's listed protein matches a much larger clone and diverges from this DNA's translation at residue 9, likely through a read error; the protein shown comes from the DNA. The gene calls are TRDV2 and TRDJ1, with D tentatively TRDD3 (5 bases). CDR1 GEAIGNYY and CDR2 EKD come from the germline V gene. This CDR3 spans 15 amino acids. V was pared by 3 bases and J by 4 bases, with 17 bases between. DNA of the CDR3: TGTGCCTGTGACTCGCTACGGGGAGGGGGCGATAAACTCATCTTT. Amino acids: CACDSLRGGGDKLIF.

This clone was detected a few times. A far larger clone is one nucleotide away, so this likely arose from a read error. Other nucleotide sequences in the sample specify the same CDR3. The J gene is TRDJ3, the V gene TRDV2; 7 bases match TRDD3. The CDR3 is 20 residues long. V shed 4 bases and J 0 bases; nucleotides not matched to a gene: 14. Germline CDR1 GEAIGNYY, CDR2 EKD. The CDR3 protein is CACDTAWGTASSWDTRQMFF. The CDR3 bases are TGTGCCTGTGATACGGCTTGGGGGACCGCAAGCTCCTGGGACACCCGACAGATGTTTTTC.

Comment on this clone: A read error likely explains why the TCRdb protein, taken from a much larger clone, differs from this DNA's translation at residue 14; the protein shown is translated from the DNA. The V gene is TRDV2, the J gene TRDJ1; 7 bases agree with TRDD3. Germline V gene sequence: CDR1 GEAIGNYY, CDR2 EKD. This CDR3 is 16 amino acids long. DNA for the CDR3: TGTGCCTGTGACACCGCTGGGGGCCCTTACACCGATAAACCCATCTTT. Translating gives CACDTAGGPYTDKPIF.

Details on this clone: A far larger clone is off by one base, so a read error is likely. In the same sample, other DNA sequences code for this CDR3. The J gene is TRDJ1, the V gene TRDV1; D is possibly TRDD3 (8 bases). The germline V gene encodes CDR1 TSWWSYY and CDR2 QGS. CDR3 length: 21 residues. In DNA, the CDR3 is TGTGCCCTTGGGGATCTTCCCTTCCTCACCCTACTGGGGGTCAACACCGATAAACTCATCTTT. It is translated as CALGDLPFLTLLGVNTDKLIF.

The table lists this clone with a few counts. The protein TCRdb gives is from a much larger clone and does not agree with this DNA's translation at residue 3, likely a read error; the protein shown here comes from the DNA. V usage is TRDV2 and J usage is TRDJ1, with 7 bases aligning to TRDD3. The CDR3 runs 16 residues. Germline V gives CDR1 GEAIGNYY, CDR2 EKD. This chain's CDR3 is CARDTAGGPYTDKLIF. The CDR3 nucleotides are TGTGCCCGTGACACCGCTGGGGGCCCTTACACCGATAAACTCATCTTT.

In this sample, this clone turned up a few times. The chain recombines TRDV1 with TRDJ1; 9 bases line up with TRDD3. Germline trimming cut 3 bases from V and 3 bases from J; bases unmatched to any gene: 17. Per germline, CDR1 TSWWSYY and CDR2 QGS. The CDR3 is made up of 19 amino acids. CDR3 nucleotides: TGTGCTCTTGGGGAGAGAACTGGGGGAAAGTCCGGCTCCTCCGATAAACTCATCTTT. This encodes CALGERTGGKSGSSDKLIF.

With regard to this clone: A far larger clone differs by one base, so this is likely a read error. The CDR3 reads CALGGLYPSLLLLGIRVGFTDKLIF. The CDR3 DNA sequence: TGTGCTCTTGGGGGACTATATCCCTCCCTACTTCTTTTGGGGATACGCGTGGGTTTCACCGATAAACTCATCTTT. The chain joins TRDV1 to TRDJ1, with TRDD3 matching over 9 bases. Germline-derived CDR1 and CDR2 are TSWWSYY and QGS. The CDR3 contains 25 residues. The ends lost 4 bases at V and 1 base at J; junction bases unmatched: 34.

In its sample, this clone is medium-sized. A read error is likely here: a far larger clone is one base away. The chain couples TRDV2 to TRDJ1; TRDD3 matches 10 bases. J lost 0 bases, V lost 3 bases, and 15 bases had no gene match. This CDR3 has 19 residues. Germline CDR1 GEAIGNYY, CDR2 EKD. The CDR3 loop is CACDAVVGDTGPYTDKLIF. The CDR3 DNA sequence: TGTGCCTGTGACGCCGTGGTGGGGGATACAGGGCCGTACACCGATAAACTCATCTTT.

This clone was observed at least ten times. With a far larger clone one base away, a read error is the likely cause. The V call is TRDV2, the J call TRDJ3; 11 positions match TRDD3. CDR1 is GEAIGNYY, CDR2 EKD, per germline. CDR3 length: 19 residues. With V trimmed by 1 base and J by 0 bases, 4 bases remained unmatched. The CDR3 DNA reads TGTGCCTGTGACACAGCTGGGGGATACCCCTCCTGGGACACCCGACAGATGTTTTTC. It translates to CACDTAGGYPSWDTRQMFF.

The chain links TRDV2 to TRDJ1; D uncertain. V gave up 0 bases and J gave up 3 bases, with 19 bases separating them. CDR1 and CDR2 (germline): GEAIGNYY, EKD. This CDR3 has 17 amino acids. The CDR3 DNA is TGTGCCTGTGACACCGTAGGGGTCTTCTACGGAGCCGATAAACTCATCTTT. Its protein is CACDTVGVFYGADKLIF.

J is TRDJ1 and V is TRDV1; 12 bases are a match to TRDD3. V lost 4 bases and J lost 3; bases outside the gene matches: 18. This CDR3 has 20 residues. Per the germline V gene, CDR1 is TSWWSYY and CDR2 is QGS. CDR3: CALGALFPRTGGYSSDKLIF. CDR3 DNA sequence: TGTGCTCTTGGGGCACTATTCCCCCGTACTGGGGGATACTCGTCCGATAAACTCATCTTT.

This clone appeared a few times. A far more abundant clone sits one base away, making this likely a read error. Other DNA sequences from this sample encode an identical CDR3 as well. The CDR3 here is CACDSLRGRGDKLIF. CDR3 bases: TGTGCCTGCGACTCGCTACGGGGAAGGGGCGATAAACTCATCTTT. V gene TRDV2 combines with J gene TRDJ1; a possible D gene is TRDD3 (5 bases). CDR1 GEAIGNYY and CDR2 EKD come from the germline V gene. V was clipped by 7 bases and J by 4 bases, with 21 bases between them. The CDR3 is made up of 15 amino acids.

As for this clone: A read error likely explains why the TCRdb protein, taken from a much larger clone, differs from this DNA's translation at residue 15; the protein shown is translated from the DNA. This chain connects TRDV2 to TRDJ3, with TRDD3 matching 7 bases. Germline assignment: CDR1 GEAIGNYY and CDR2 EKD. The CDR3 loop spans 20 amino acids. CDR3 amino acids: CACDTAWGTASSWDIRQMFF. DNA of the CDR3: TGTGCCTGTGACACGGCTTGGGGGACCGCAAGCTCCTGGGACATCCGACAGATGTTTTTC.

The chain links TRDV1 to TRDJ1, with TRDD3 matching over 12 bases. After removal of 3 bases from V and 3 bases from J, the junction contained 29 bases not matched to a gene. Germline V gene lookup returns CDR1 TSWWSYY and CDR2 QGS. The CDR3 length is 24 residues. CDR3 amino acids: CALGEPQPVFLRLYWGILSDKLIF. In nucleotides, the CDR3 is TGTGCTCTTGGGGAGCCTCAACCGGTCTTCCTACGGTTGTACTGGGGGATACTTTCCGATAAACTCATCTTT.

This clone was recorded a few times. The TCRdb record carries a much larger clone's protein, which differs from this DNA's translation at residue 11; a read error is the likely cause, and the protein listed here is the DNA translation. The rearrangement joins TRDV2 to TRDJ1; 9 nucleotides align to TRDD3. This CDR3 contains 16 residues. Trimming at V came to 3 bases and at J to 3 bases, leaving 10 bases not matched to a gene. Germline CDR1 and CDR2: GEAIGNYY and EKD. The CDR3 nucleotides are TGTGCCTGTGACTTACTACTGGGGGACGACGCCGATAAACTCATCTTT. This encodes CACDLLLGDDADKLIF.

About this clone itself: The TCRdb protein comes from a much larger clone and disagrees with this DNA's translation at residue 15, likely due to a read error; the protein given here is derived from the DNA. V usage is TRDV2 and J usage is TRDJ3; 7 bases fit TRDD3. Per germline, CDR1 GEAIGNYY and CDR2 EKD. The CDR3 is 20 amino acids. DNA of the CDR3: TGTGCCTGTGACACGGCTTGGGGGACCGCAAGCTCCTGGGACGCCCGACAGATGTTTTTC. It is translated as CACDTAWGTASSWDARQMFF.

This clone appeared a few times. The protein recorded in TCRdb matches a much larger clone and deviates from this DNA's translation at residue 10, suggesting a read error; the protein here is obtained by translating the DNA. This CDR3 is CALGLGRLSTTGGYDSWDTRQMFF. CDR3 nucleotides: TGTGCTCTTGGTTTGGGTCGGCTCTCCACAACTGGGGGATACGATTCCTGGGACACCCGACAGATGTTTTTC. This chain uses TRDV1 with TRDJ3, with 13 positions matching TRDD3. The CDR3 contains 24 residues. V lost 6 bases, J lost 1 base, and 21 bases stayed unmatched. The germline V gene has CDR1 TSWWSYY and CDR2 QGS.

By its share, this clone is medium-sized. This likely came from a read error, as a far larger clone is one base away. This chain links TRDV2 with TRDJ1; 10 nucleotides line up with TRDD3. Germline CDR1 GEAIGNYY, CDR2 EKD. CDR3 size: 19 residues. With V trimmed by 5 bases and J by 1 base, 18 bases remained unmatched. The CDR3 protein is CACGTLGELGDRVTDKLIF. CDR3 DNA: TGTGCCTGTGGGACCCTTGGGGAGCTGGGGGATAGGGTCACCGATAAACTCATCTTT.

This clone was seen more than once but under ten times. The protein given by TCRdb reflects a much larger clone and differs at residue 11 from this DNA's translation, likely from a read error; the protein shown is the DNA's translation. The chain couples TRDV3 to TRDJ1; TRDD3 aligns across 12 bases. J was trimmed by 0 bases and V by 4 bases; bases with no gene match: 18. In germline, CDR1 is TVYSNPD, CDR2 GDNSRS (reference sequence). This CDR3 comprises 19 residues. The CDR3 DNA sequence: TGTGCCTCTGAACCCTACCCTGGGGGATACGACCCGTACACCGATAAACTCATCTTT. The encoded protein is CASEPYPGGYDPYTDKLIF.

This clone is judged medium-sized. Only one base separates this from a far larger clonotype, so it likely reflects a read error. The J gene is TRDJ1, the V gene TRDV3; D is undetermined. Germline CDR1 and CDR2: TVYSNPD and GDNSRS (reference sequence). Trimming removed 2 bases at V and 0 bases at J, with 19 bases between. The CDR3 has 16 amino acids. The CDR3 DNA reads TGTGCCTTTTTGGGCAAGTGGACTCAGTACACCGATAAACTCATCTTT. Translating it yields CAFLGKWTQYTDKLIF.

There are a few counts of this clone. TCRdb's protein, taken from a much larger clone, differs from this DNA's translation at residue 17, likely owing to a read error; the protein displayed comes from the DNA. The CDR3 DNA reads TGTGCCTGTGAGACCCTTGGGGAGCTGGGGGATAGGGTCACCGATAAACCCATCTTT. The encoded protein is CACETLGELGDRVTDKPIF. The genes are TRDV2 and TRDJ1, with 10 bases identical to TRDD3. CDR3 length: 19 residues. CDR1 GEAIGNYY and CDR2 EKD come from the germline V gene.

This clone was seen only a few times. This is likely an artifact of a read error, given a far larger clone one base away. This specimen includes other DNA sequences encoding the same CDR3. The chain carries TRDV1 and TRDJ1, with a possible D match to TRDD3 (8 bases). The CDR3 length is 21 residues. V lost 3 bases, J lost 0 bases, and 29 bases lay in between. Germline CDR1 TSWWSYY, CDR2 QGS. The CDR3 DNA reads as TGTGCTCTTGGGGATCTTCCCTTCCTCACTCTACTGGGGGTCAACACCGATAAACTCATCTTT. The encoded protein is CALGDLPFLTLLGVNTDKLIF.

This clone was recorded a few times. This DNA's translation differs at residue 6 from TCRdb's protein, which comes from a much larger clone; a read error is likely, and the protein shown is translated from the DNA. The chain combines TRDV1 with TRDJ3; 13 bases match TRDD3. V shed 6 bases and J 1 base; nucleotides not matched to a gene: 21. The CDR3 spans 24 residues. Germline V gene data show CDR1 as TSWWSYY and CDR2 as QGS. In nucleotides, the CDR3 is TGTGCTCTTGGTTTGAGTCGGCTCTCCCCAACTGGGGGATACGATTCCTGGGACACCCGACAGATGTTTTTC. Its translation: CALGLSRLSPTGGYDSWDTRQMFF.

Only a few counts were recorded for this clone. The protein given by TCRdb reflects a much larger clone and differs at residue 10 from this DNA's translation, likely from a read error; the protein shown is the DNA's translation. V is TRDV3 and J is TRDJ1; 9 nucleotides agree with TRDD3. Germline V gene sequence: CDR1 TVYSNPD, CDR2 GDNSRS (reference sequence). The CDR3 totals 19 residues. V lost 4 bases to trimming and J lost 0 bases; unmatched junction nucleotides: 21. The CDR3 here is CASEPYPGGFGPYTDKLIF. The CDR3 DNA sequence: TGTGCCTCTGAACCCTACCCTGGGGGATTCGGCCCGTACACCGATAAACTCATCTTT.